This T cell receptor beta chain was identified during a study of lymphopenia after photon versus proton radiotherapy. General observations from the study: Post-nadir TCR diversity decline inversely tracked overall survival among those who died. Relative stability marked proton patients; photon patients lost diversity and naive cells. Better survival with proton therapy was suggested as possible, not demonstrated.

In regard to this clone: Its antigen remains unknown.

V was pared by 2 bases and J by 0 bases, with 13 bases between. This CDR3 spans 16 amino acids. Looked up from germline, CDR1 is SEHNR and CDR2 is FQNEAQ (reference sequence). Produced via immunoSEQ multiplex PCR; TCRdb's table is partial and in-frame only. The sample includes about 16,000 clones, about nine tenths seen only once; the top ten take roughly 11%. The sample was peripheral blood, taken from a patient treated with proton-based radiotherapy. The origin of this receptor is a man in his 70s with pancreatic cancer. The chain employs TRBV7-9 and TRBJ1-1; TRBD1 might be the D (5 bases). CDR3 sequence reads: CASSLNRIGVNTEAFF. The CDR3 DNA is TGTGCCAGCAGCTTAAACAGGATTGGGGTGAACACTGAAGCTTTCTTT.